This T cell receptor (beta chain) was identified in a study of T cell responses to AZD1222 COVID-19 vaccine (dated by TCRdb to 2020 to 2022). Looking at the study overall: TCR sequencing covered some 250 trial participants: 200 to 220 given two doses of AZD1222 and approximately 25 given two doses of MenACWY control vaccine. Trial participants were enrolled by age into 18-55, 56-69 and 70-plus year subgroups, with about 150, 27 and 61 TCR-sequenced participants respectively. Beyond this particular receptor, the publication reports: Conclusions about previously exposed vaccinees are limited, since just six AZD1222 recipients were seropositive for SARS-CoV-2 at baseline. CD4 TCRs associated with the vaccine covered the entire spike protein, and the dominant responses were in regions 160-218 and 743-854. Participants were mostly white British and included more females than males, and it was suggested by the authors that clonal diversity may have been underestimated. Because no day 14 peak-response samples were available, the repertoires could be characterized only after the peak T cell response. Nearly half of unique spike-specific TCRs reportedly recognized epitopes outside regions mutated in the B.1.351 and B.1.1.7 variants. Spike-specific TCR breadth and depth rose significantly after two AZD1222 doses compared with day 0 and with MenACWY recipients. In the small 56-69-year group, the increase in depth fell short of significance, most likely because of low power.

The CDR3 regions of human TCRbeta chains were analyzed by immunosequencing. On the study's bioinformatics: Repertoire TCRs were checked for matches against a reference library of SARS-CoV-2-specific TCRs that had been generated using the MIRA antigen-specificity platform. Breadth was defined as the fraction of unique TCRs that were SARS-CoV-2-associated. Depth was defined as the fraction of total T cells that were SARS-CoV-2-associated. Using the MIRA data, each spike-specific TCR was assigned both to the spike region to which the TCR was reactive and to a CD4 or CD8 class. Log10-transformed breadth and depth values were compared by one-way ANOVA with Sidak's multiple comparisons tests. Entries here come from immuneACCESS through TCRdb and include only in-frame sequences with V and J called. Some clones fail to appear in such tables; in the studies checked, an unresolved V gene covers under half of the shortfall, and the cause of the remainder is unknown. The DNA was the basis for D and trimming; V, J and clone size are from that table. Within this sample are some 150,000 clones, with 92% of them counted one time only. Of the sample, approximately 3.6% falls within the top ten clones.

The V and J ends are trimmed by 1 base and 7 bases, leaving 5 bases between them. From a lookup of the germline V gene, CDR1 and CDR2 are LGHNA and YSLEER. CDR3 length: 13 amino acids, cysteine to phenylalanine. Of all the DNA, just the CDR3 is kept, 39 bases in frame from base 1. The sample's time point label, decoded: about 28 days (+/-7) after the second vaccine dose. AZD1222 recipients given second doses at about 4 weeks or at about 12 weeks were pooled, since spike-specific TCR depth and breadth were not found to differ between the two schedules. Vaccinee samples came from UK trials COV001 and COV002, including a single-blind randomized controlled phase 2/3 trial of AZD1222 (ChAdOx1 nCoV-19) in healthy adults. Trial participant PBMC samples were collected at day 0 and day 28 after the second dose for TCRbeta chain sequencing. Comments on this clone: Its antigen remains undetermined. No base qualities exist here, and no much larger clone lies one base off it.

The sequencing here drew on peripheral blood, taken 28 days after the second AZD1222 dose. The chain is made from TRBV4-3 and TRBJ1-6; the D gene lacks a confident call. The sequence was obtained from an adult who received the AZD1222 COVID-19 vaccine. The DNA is TGCGCCAGCAGCCAAGGCAAAAATTCACCCCTCCACTTT. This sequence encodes CASSQGKNSPLHF.